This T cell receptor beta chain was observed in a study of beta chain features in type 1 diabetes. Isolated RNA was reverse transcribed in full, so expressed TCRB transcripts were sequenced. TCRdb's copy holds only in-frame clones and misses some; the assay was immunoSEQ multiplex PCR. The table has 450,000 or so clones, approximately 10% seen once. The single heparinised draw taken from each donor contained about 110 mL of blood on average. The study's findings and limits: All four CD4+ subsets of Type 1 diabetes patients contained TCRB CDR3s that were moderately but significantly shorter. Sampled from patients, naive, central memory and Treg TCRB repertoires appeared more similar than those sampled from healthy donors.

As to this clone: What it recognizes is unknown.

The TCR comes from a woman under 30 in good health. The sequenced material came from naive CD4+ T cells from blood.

The CDR3 loop reads CASSQVDREDSPLHF. Written as DNA, the CDR3 is TGCGCCAGCAGCCAAGTGGACAGGGAGGATTCACCCCTCCACTTT. The V and J genes are TRBV4-3 and TRBJ1-6, with 8 bases that match TRBD1. Trimming at V came to 1 base and at J to 8 bases, leaving 4 bases not matched to a gene. Germline values: CDR1 LGHNA, CDR2 YSLEER. The CDR3 has 15 residues.